A selection of T cell receptor beta chains follows, all from one sample in a study of human T cells and chemical hapten exposure. TCRdb fed the RACE reads into MiXCR, producing one record per CDR3 protein. The profile shows about 68,000 distinct CDR3 sequences, approximately 11% of them singletons. Sample: whole blood, taken in connection with sensitization to the hapten diphenylcyclopropenone (DPC). These receptors were taken from a woman aged 45 to 65 with alopecia areata. Some clones in this sample may be carry-over from other donors' samples. Each CDR3 is given with its conserved first and last residue. Each record gives: clone size, V gene, J gene, D gene, CDR3 DNA, CDR3 protein. The D gene is left open where the match is weak. The listing skips clone size in some rows; elsewhere it reads once, few, many or a size class.

>few|TRBV3-1|TRBJ1-1|-
TGTGCCAGCAGCCGCAGCTTGAACACTGAAGCTTTCTTT
CASSRSLNTEAFF
>few|TRBV7-6|TRBJ2-5|-
TGTGCCAGCAGCTTAAGTGATAGAGGAGGCCATCTCGAGACCCAGTACTTC
CASSLSDRGGHLETQYF
>few|TRBV12-3/TRBV12-4|TRBJ2-5|TRBD1
TGTGCCAGCAGTCCGGGACAGGCGGGCAAAGTAGGCCAGTACTTC
CASSPGQAGKVGQYF
>-|TRBV20-1|TRBJ2-7|-
TGCAGTGCCCCCCGGGACAACTCCTACGAGCAGTACTTC
CSAPRDNSYEQYF
>-|TRBV29-1|TRBJ2-5|TRBD2
TGCAGCGTTCCCCGGCTAGCGGGGTCGAAGACCCAGTACTTC
CSVPRLAGSKTQYF
>many|TRBV7-8|TRBJ2-3|-
TGTGCCAGCAGTTCGAGGACTGCCACTCGGCTTAGCACAGATACGCAGTATTTT
CASSSRTATRLSTDTQYF
>-|TRBV28|TRBJ1-1|-
TGTGCCAGCATCTCCTGGGGCAGGGGAGGTGAAGCTTTCTTT
CASISWGRGGEAFF
>many|TRBV7-6|TRBJ2-5|TRBD2
TGTGCCAGCAGCACACGACAGCGGTCGACTAGCGGGGAAGAGACCCAGTACTTC
CASSTRQRSTSGEETQYF
>-|TRBV3-1|TRBJ2-7|-
TGTGCCAGCAGCAAACTCTACGAGCAGTACTTC
CASSKLYEQYF
>many|TRBV5-4|TRBJ2-3|TRBD2
TGTGCCAGCAGCCGCCCAGCGGGACCCACAGATACGCAGTATTTT
CASSRPAGPTDTQYF
>few|TRBV28|TRBJ1-5|-
TGTGCCAGCAGGCCTGGACAAAGCAATCAGCCCCAGCATTTT
CASRPGQSNQPQHF
>many|TRBV3-1|TRBJ1-2|-
TGTGCCAGCAGCTTTCACCAGACATCCCGGGCAGGCTATGGCTACACCTTC
CASSFHQTSRAGYGYTF
>few|TRBV7-8|TRBJ2-1|TRBD2
TGTGCCAGCAGCTTAGATTGGGCGGGGGGAAACAATGAGCAGTTCTTC
CASSLDWAGGNNEQFF
>-|TRBV7-2|TRBJ2-3|-
TGTGCCAGCAGCGGGTTCACAGATACGCAGTATTTT
CASSGFTDTQYF
>-|TRBV20-1|TRBJ1-2|TRBD1
TGCAGTGCTAGGACAGGGGGCTATGGCTACACCTTC
CSARTGGYGYTF
>few|TRBV6-5|TRBJ1-5|TRBD1
TGTGCCAGCAGACATGGACAGGGCGAAAATCAGCCCCAGCATTTT
CASRHGQGENQPQHF
>many|TRBV6-8|TRBJ2-5|TRBD2
TGTGCCAGCAGTCCGACTTGCGGGAGTTCAGGAGAGACCCAGTACTTC
CASSPTCGSSGETQYF
>few|TRBV2|TRBJ2-1|TRBD2
TGTGCCAGCAGTCGTGGTGTGGCGGGAGGGCCTGAGGGTGAGCAGTTCTTC
CASSRGVAGGPEGEQFF
>-|TRBV15|TRBJ2-3|-
TGTGCCACCAGCACGATGTACACAGATACGCAGTATTTT
CATSTMYTDTQYF
>few|TRBV6-5|TRBJ1-1|TRBD1
TGTGCCAGCAGTCCCCGGGACAGGGGGCTTAGGACTGAAGCTTTCTTT
CASSPRDRGLRTEAFF
>many|TRBV7-9|TRBJ2-3|-
TGTGCCAGCAGCTTAGTAGTTGTCGGCCCTAGCACAGATACGCAGTATTTT
CASSLVVVGPSTDTQYF
>few|TRBV12-3/TRBV12-4|TRBJ2-3|-
TGTGCCAGCAGCCCCTTAGCGGCCCCTCCAGATACGCAGTATTTT
CASSPLAAPPDTQYF
>few|TRBV6-5|TRBJ1-1|-
TGTGCCAGCAGACTAAGGAGGGATTCGAACACTGAAGCTTTCTTT
CASRLRRDSNTEAFF
>few|TRBV6-6|TRBJ1-3|-
TGTGCCAGCGCCAGACAGTTCGACTCTGGAAACACCATATATTTT
CASARQFDSGNTIYF
>many|TRBV7-3|TRBJ2-3|TRBD2
TGTGCCAGCAGCTTAACCAGCGGGGCCGGCACAGATACGCAGTATTTT
CASSLTSGAGTDTQYF
>many|TRBV5-1|TRBJ1-2|-
TGCGCCAGCAGCTTGGTAACCAACTATGGCTACACCTTC
CASSLVTNYGYTF
>many|TRBV14|TRBJ1-4|-
TGTGCCAGCAGCCAAGATCGCGGCAGGGCAACTAATGAAAAACTGTTTTTT
CASSQDRGRATNEKLFF
>-|TRBV7-9|TRBJ1-2|-
TGTGCCAGCAGCTCAACCAACTCAGGCTACACCTTC
CASSSTNSGYTF
>many|TRBV12-2|TRBJ2-1|-
TGTGCAAGTCGCTTAGCGCGTTTAGGCGATGAGCAGTTCTTC
CASRLARLGDEQFF
>many|TRBV7-9|TRBJ1-4|-
TGTGCCAGCAGCTCCTTACACGTAACTAATGAAAAACTGTTTTTT
CASSSLHVTNEKLFF
>many|TRBV28|TRBJ2-1|-
TGTGCCAGCAGTCCGAACGGGAGTTGGGAGTTCTTC
CASSPNGSWEFF
>-|TRBV6-5|TRBJ1-1|-
TGTGCCAGCTCGTTAACCGGAAGGCCGGGGACTGAAGCTTTCTTT
CASSLTGRPGTEAFF
>many|TRBV27|TRBJ2-6|-
TGTGCCAGCAGTTTATCTCCAGGGGCAAGCTCTGGGGCCAACGTCCTGACTTTC
CASSLSPGASSGANVLTF